This T cell receptor (beta chain) was captured in a study of persistence of HIV-infected CD4 T cells. Lysates of CMV-infected fibroblasts at 10 ug/mL stimulated these cells. Sorting selected CD4+ T cells upregulating both CD40 ligand and CD69. Trimming removed 6 bases from V and 7 bases from J, with 10 bases in between. CDR1 is WNHNN, CDR2 SYGVQD, per germline (reference sequence). The CDR3 has 13 residues. This was the immunoSEQ version 4 assay in survey mode. Using immunoSEQ multiplex PCR, the repertoire was profiled, and TCRdb retains in-frame clones only, with some absent. The sample includes roughly 20,000 clones, around 82% of them seen just once. This clone was found once. Its cognate antigen is unknown.

The receptor was isolated from an adult man with HIV who was CMV-seropositive. The sample was CD4+ T cells sorted from PBMCs after roughly 18-hour stimulation, taken from a patient who received antiretroviral therapy. The gene calls are TRBV10-1 and TRBJ1-6; TRBD1 might be the D (6 bases). CDR3 coding DNA: TGCGCCAGCAGCAGGACAGCCAATTCACCCCTCCACTTT. Translating gives CASSRTANSPLHF.